The rows below give T cell receptor beta chains drawn from one sample of a study of stem cell transplantation in POMP-related autoinflammatory disease. Measured with immunoSEQ multiplex PCR; TCRdb has only the in-frame clones, and not every one. The repertoire holds 25,000 to 30,000 clones, with approximately 78% as singletons. Sequenced here: CD4+ T cells from PBMCs, sampled before stem cell transplantation. The receptors here all came from a human donor with POMP-related autoinflammation and immune dysregulation (PRAID). The CDR3 runs from the conserved cysteine through the conserved F or W. D genes are given only for firm matches. Clone size is shown for a subset of rows, as once, few, many or a class of expanded clone.

clone_size | j_call | d_call | v_call | cdr3_nt | cdr3_aa
NA | TRBJ1-1 | TRBD1 | TRBV7-9 | TGTGCCAGCAGCTTACCCCCGGGACAGGGCACGAACACTGAAGCTTTCTTT | CASSLPPGQGTNTEAFF
NA | TRBJ2-5 | NA | TRBV7-9 | TGTGCCAGCAGCTTCCAGGGATTTGGCTGGTACCAAGAGACCCAGTACTTC | CASSFQGFGWYQETQYF
NA | TRBJ2-1 | NA | TRBV7-2 | TGTGCCAGCAGCTTAGTGAGGGCCAGCAATGAGCAGTTCTTC | CASSLVRASNEQFF
NA | TRBJ2-2 | TRBD2 | TRBV6-1 | TGTGCCAGCAGCGCCACTAGCGCCGGGGAGCTGTTTTTT | CASSATSAGELFF
NA | TRBJ2-7 | TRBD1 | TRBV11-2 | TGTGCCAGCAGCTTATTAGGCGGGGGGACAGGGGCGTACGAGCAGTACTTC | CASSLLGGGTGAYEQYF
NA | TRBJ2-5 | NA | TRBV29-1 | TGCAGCGTTGGAGTGGCCGTGGAGACCCAGTACTTC | CSVGVAVETQYF
few | TRBJ1-3 | TRBD1 | TRBV4-2 | TGTGCCAGCAGCCAAGAGGTGACAGGGATGTCTGGAAACACCATATATTTT | CASSQEVTGMSGNTIYF
NA | TRBJ1-1 | NA | TRBV9 | TGTGCCAGCAGCGTAGCGGTGACAATGAACACTGAAGCTTTCTTT | CASSVAVTMNTEAFF
few | TRBJ1-2 | NA | TRBV12-5 | TGTGCTAGTGGCCTAAGGGGCTTCTATGGCTACACCTTC | CASGLRGFYGYTF
few | TRBJ2-7 | NA | TRBV19 | TGTGCCCGAACTACACTTTCCTACGAGCAGTACTTC | CARTTLSYEQYF
NA | TRBJ2-7 | TRBD2 | TRBV5-1 | TGCGCCAGCAGAGCCGCTAGCGGGGTGACCTACGAGCAGTACTTC | CASRAASGVTYEQYF
NA | TRBJ2-5 | TRBD2 | TRBV27 | TGTGCCAGCAGTCCCAGTCTAGCGGGAGAAGGAGCCCAGTACTTC | CASSPSLAGEGAQYF
once | TRBJ1-2 | NA | TRBV10-3 | TGTGCCATCAGTTCAGCGAGGGGGGATGGCTACACCTTC | CAISSARGDGYTF
NA | TRBJ2-3 | NA | TRBV30 | TGTGCCTGGAGAGGAAGGACAGATACGCAGTATTTT | CAWRGRTDTQYF
NA | TRBJ1-2 | NA | TRBV6-5 | TGTGCCACCGGTGCGTCGTACAGGCCCAATGGCTACACCTTC | CATGASYRPNGYTF
NA | TRBJ2-1 | NA | TRBV7-2 | TGTGCCAGCAGCTTAACAGGACTACCCTACAATGAGCAGTTCTTC | CASSLTGLPYNEQFF
NA | TRBJ1-2 | NA | TRBV5-5 | TGTGCCAGCAGCTTGATGGCAGGGTCTTGGAACTATGGCTACACCTTC | CASSLMAGSWNYGYTF
NA | TRBJ2-3 | NA | TRBV2 | TGTGCCAGCAGTGAACGTACCACAGATACGCAGTATTTT | CASSERTTDTQYF
NA | TRBJ2-7 | NA | TRBV4-1 | TGCGCCAGCAGCCAAGAGTTTGGTCGAGAGAAAGCCTACGAGCAGTACTTC | CASSQEFGREKAYEQYF
NA | TRBJ2-3 | TRBD1 | TRBV4-1 | TGCGCCAGCAGCCAAGTGTTGGGGACAGGCACAGATACGCAGTATTTT | CASSQVLGTGTDTQYF
NA | TRBJ2-2 | NA | TRBV29-1 | TGCAGCGTTGCGGGGGTTAACACCGGGGAGCTGTTTTTT | CSVAGVNTGELFF
NA | TRBJ2-2 | NA | TRBV7-3 | TGTGCCAGCAGCCTGAACACCGGGGAGCTGTTTTTT | CASSLNTGELFF
NA | TRBJ1-6 | NA | TRBV6-6 | TGTGCCAGCACCGTACAGGGTCCACCCCTCCACTTT | CASTVQGPPLHF
NA | TRBJ1-6 | NA | TRBV27 | TGTGCCAGCGGGGCCACCTCCTATAATTCACCCCTCCACTTT | CASGATSYNSPLHF
NA | TRBJ2-4 | NA | TRBV29-1 | TGCAGCGTAGAGCAGACAGCCAAAAACATTCAGTACTTC | CSVEQTAKNIQYF
few | TRBJ1-2 | NA | TRBV5-1 | TGCGCCAGCAGCTTGATCGGGCCTGGCTACACCTTC | CASSLIGPGYTF
NA | TRBJ2-1 | TRBD2 | TRBV6-5 | TGTGCCAGCAGTTTGGCGCTAGCGGGGTACAATGAGCAGTTCTTC | CASSLALAGYNEQFF
NA | TRBJ2-1 | TRBD2 | TRBV6-6 | TGTGCCAGCAAGCGGGAGGCCCGTCTCTCCTACAATGAGCAGTTCTTC | CASKREARLSYNEQFF
NA | TRBJ1-2 | TRBD1 | TRBV25-1 | TGTGCCAGCAGCTTACAGGGGGCGCGCTATGGCTACACCTTC | CASSLQGARYGYTF
NA | TRBJ2-1 | TRBD2 | TRBV14 | TGTGCCAGCAGCCAAGAATGGCTAGCGGGAGCGGACGAGCAGTTCTTC | CASSQEWLAGADEQFF
NA | TRBJ1-4 | NA | TRBV5-5 | TGTGCCAGCAGCCTGTTACTTGCAACTAATGAAAAACTGTTTTTT | CASSLLLATNEKLFF
NA | TRBJ2-5 | NA | TRBV6-1 | TGTGCCAGCAGTGCCCAAGAGACCCAGTACTTC | CASSAQETQYF
NA | TRBJ2-7 | TRBD2 | TRBV28 | TGTGCCAGCAGTGGGGGAGCGGGAGCGGCCTACGAGCAGTACTTC | CASSGGAGAAYEQYF
NA | TRBJ2-5 | TRBD2 | TRBV4-2 | TGTGCCAGCAGCCAAGGACTAGCGGGAGGCCAAGAGACCCAGTACTTC | CASSQGLAGGQETQYF
NA | TRBJ2-3 | TRBD2 | TRBV7-2 | TGTGCCAGCAGCTTAGGGAGCGGGGGTCCGGGAGTAGATACGCAGTATTTT | CASSLGSGGPGVDTQYF
NA | TRBJ2-7 | TRBD2 | TRBV9 | TGTGCCAGCAGCGTTGGGACTAGCGGGTCCTACGAGCAGTACTTC | CASSVGTSGSYEQYF
NA | TRBJ2-2 | NA | TRBV27 | TGTGCCAGCAGTTATTCTTCCGGGCACACCGGGGAGCTGTTTTTT | CASSYSSGHTGELFF
NA | TRBJ1-5 | NA | TRBV5-4 | TGTGCCAGCAGCATTGATAGCAATCAGCCCCAGCATTTT | CASSIDSNQPQHF
NA | TRBJ2-5 | NA | TRBV2 | TGTGCCAGCAGTGTTCGAGAGAACCAAGAGACCCAGTACTTC | CASSVRENQETQYF
NA | TRBJ1-1 | TRBD1 | TRBV29-1 | TGCAGCGTGGACAGGGTTGACAACACTGAAGCTTTCTTT | CSVDRVDNTEAFF
NA | TRBJ1-2 | TRBD1 | TRBV25-1 | TGTGCCAGCAGTGAACCAGGGGACAGGGGGCGAAACTATGGCTACACCTTC | CASSEPGDRGRNYGYTF
NA | TRBJ2-1 | NA | TRBV11-2 | TGTGCCAGCAGTTATCTAGCCCCCGAGCAGTTCTTC | CASSYLAPEQFF
NA | TRBJ1-1 | NA | TRBV5-1 | TGCGCCAGCAGCCCCGAGCTCGCTATGTTGGCTTTCTTT | CASSPELAMLAFF
NA | TRBJ1-3 | NA | TRBV29-1 | TGCAGCGCCGCGGACACCTCTGGAAACACCATATATTTT | CSAADTSGNTIYF
NA | TRBJ1-6 | NA | TRBV7-3 | TGTGCCAGCAGCTTAAGTAGGGGAAATAATTCACCCCTCCACTTT | CASSLSRGNNSPLHF
NA | TRBJ1-4 | NA | TRBV11-2 | TGTGCCAGCAGCTGGGGGGGGAGAGGTAATGAAAAACTGTTTTTT | CASSWGGRGNEKLFF
NA | TRBJ1-4 | NA | TRBV6-5 | TGTGCCAGCAGTGCCACAGGGTGGAATGAAAAACTGTTTTTT | CASSATGWNEKLFF
few | TRBJ2-1 | NA | TRBV11-2 | TGTGCCAGCAGCCCGACTATTAGACTAGGGTCTTTCAATGAGCAGTTCTTC | CASSPTIRLGSFNEQFF
once | TRBJ1-5 | TRBD1 | TRBV6-6 | TGTGCCAGCAGTCCACGGGACAGGCATCAGCCCCAGCATTTT | CASSPRDRHQPQHF
NA | TRBJ1-1 | TRBD1 | TRBV6-5 | TGTGCCAGCAGTTACGAGAGGGGGCCTGGGACTGAAGCTTTCTTT | CASSYERGPGTEAFF
NA | TRBJ1-2 | NA | TRBV2 | TGTGCCAGCAGTGAAGCGCAGTTAAACTATGGCTACACCTTC | CASSEAQLNYGYTF
NA | TRBJ2-4 | NA | TRBV2 | TGTGCCAGCAGCAGGGGCTTAAAAAACATTCAGTACTTC | CASSRGLKNIQYF
few | TRBJ1-5 | NA | TRBV27 | TGTGCCAGCAGTTTATTTGTAGATCAGCCCCAGCATTTT | CASSLFVDQPQHF
NA | TRBJ2-1 | TRBD2 | TRBV9 | TGTGCCAGCAGCGTGGGGTTATACGGGGGGGCCTATGAGCAGTTCTTC | CASSVGLYGGAYEQFF